This T cell receptor (beta chain) is from a study of T-cell reconstitution after alpha-beta-depleted transplantation in children (TCRdb year 2016). At the level of the whole study: Using TCR repertoire profiling, the study quantitatively followed how T-cell immune reconstitution unfolded in children after TCRalphabeta/CD19-depleted allogeneic hematopoietic cell transplantation.

With regard to this clonotype: This clone's antigen is unknown. Base qualities are not recorded, but no much larger clone differs from it by a single base.

Interpreted using the paper, the treatment or condition label stands for: allogeneic hematopoietic cell transplantation with graft depleted of TCRalphabeta T cells and CD19 B cells. TCRalphabeta/CD19-depleted allogeneic hematopoietic cell grafts were given to the transplant recipients, all of whom were children. What the study reported, not specific to this receptor: Over the following months the frequencies of hyperexpanded clones went down, and after one year T-cell counts and TCRbeta diversity were mostly credited to newly produced T cells. In some patients, the high TCRbeta diversity seen at day 60 was put down to recipient T cells and intrathymic progenitors that had survived conditioning. The apparently early alphabetaT-cell count recovery about two months after transplant was reportedly dependent on only several hundred rapidly expanded clones derived from non-depleted graft cells.

Library generation was performed with PCR. TCRdb lists the instrument as Illumina HiSeq 2500. TCR library preparation used molecular barcoding, with unique molecular identifiers applied to normalize quantification of the TCRbeta repertoire. TCRdb ran its own pipeline on the public reads, namely fastp trimming at Q25 and MiXCR clone calling, and kept in-frame beta chains. Every distinct CDR3 protein forms one entry, paired with its most common genes and DNA. The sample contains about 870,000 distinct CDR3 sequences, approximately 15% of them found a single time. Roughly 5% of the sample lies in the top ten. V and J are trimmed by 3 bases and 5 bases, and the gene matches miss 8 bases of the junction. From a lookup of the germline V gene, CDR1 and CDR2 are SNHLY and FYNNEI. The CDR3 sequence holds 15 residues, the cysteine and phenylalanine included. Only the CDR3 part of the read is kept: 45 bases, read in frame from the first base.

The source was PBMCs, mostly from graft donor cells, collected 360 days after TCRalphabeta/CD19-depleted stem cell transplant. This sequence originates from a male patient younger than 18 who had a stem cell transplant for acute lymphoblastic leukemia, so the T cells may come from the graft donor. The V and J genes are TRBV2 and TRBJ2-7; 9 central bases correspond to TRBD1. CDR3 region: CASSDSTGGADEQYF. In nucleotide form, the sequence is TGTGCCAGCAGTGACTCGACAGGGGGAGCGGACGAGCAGTACTTC.